These 7 T cell receptor beta chains were sequenced from one sample in a study of cytotoxic CD8 clonotypes in ibrutinib-treated CLL. Repertoires were generated with immunoSEQ multiplex PCR, while TCRdb's copy carries only in-frame clones and drops some. The table lists over 130,000 clones, approximately 80% of them singletons. Sequencing was performed on PBMCs, taken after 36 months of ibrutinib treatment. Receptor source: a human donor with chronic lymphocytic leukemia.

V gene TRBV2 combines with J gene TRBJ2-7; 7 bases are a match to TRBD1. The CDR3 has 14 amino acids. From germline, CDR1 is SNHLY and CDR2 FYNNEI. V shed 7 bases, J shed 1 base, and the junction held 7 bases outside the gene matches. CDR3 DNA: TGTGCCAGCAAGGCTCTGGGACAGTCCTACGAGCAGTACTTC. Translation gives CASKALGQSYEQYF.

This chain connects TRBV6-1 to TRBJ2-5, with no clear D. CDR1 and CDR2 from the germline V gene are MNHNS and SASEGT. Trimming pared 2 bases from V and 4 bases from J, leaving 11 bases between. There are 14 residues in the CDR3. The CDR3 sequence is CASSELGRRETQYF. As DNA, the CDR3 is TGTGCCAGCAGTGAACTGGGCCGTCGAGAGACCCAGTACTTC.

The rearrangement joins TRBV28 to TRBJ2-2; no clear D. Germline values: CDR1 MDHEN, CDR2 SYDVKM. The CDR3 contains 13 residues. V lost 2 bases and J 4 bases, leaving 5 bases between the germline ends. The DNA of the CDR3 is TGTGCCAGCAGTTTAAGGAGCACCGGGGAGCTGTTTTTT. This gives the protein CASSLRSTGELFF. The full variable domain, its missing parts supplied by reference TRBV28 and TRBJ2-2, is DVKVTQSSRYLVKRTGEKVFLECVQDMDHENMFWYRQDPGLGLRLIYFSYDVKMKEKGDIPEGYSVSREKKERFSLILESASTNQTSMYLCASSLRSTGELFFGEGSRLTVL.

The chain combines TRBV4-2 with TRBJ2-1; 9 bases align to TRBD1. The CDR3 totals 17 residues. V was clipped by 1 base and J by 6 bases; unmatched bases: 10. The germline V gene encodes CDR1 LGHNA and CDR2 YNFKEQ. The CDR3: CASSQGTGGGWFNEQFF. The CDR3, as DNA: TGTGCCAGCAGCCAAGGTACAGGGGGCGGTTGGTTCAATGAGCAGTTCTTC.

The chain links TRBV7-3 to TRBJ1-1; D call uncertain. This CDR3 contains 13 residues. Germline CDR1 and CDR2: SGHTA and FQGTGA. Trimming removed 4 bases at V and 1 base at J, with 7 bases between. The CDR3 DNA follows: TGTGCCAGCAGCTCAGACGGGAACACTGAAGCTTTCTTT. Translated: CASSSDGNTEAFF.

J is TRBJ1-2 and V is TRBV7-8; D gene uncertain. V was trimmed by 2 bases and J by 1 base, leaving 5 bases between them. CDR1 and CDR2 (germline): SGHVS, FQNEAQ. The CDR3 contains 13 residues. The DNA of the CDR3 is TGTGCCAGCAGCTTATCAGTTAACTATGGCTACACCTTC. Translation: CASSLSVNYGYTF.

The chain combines TRBV2 with TRBJ1-1; TRBD1 might be the D (5 bases). Germline-derived CDR1 and CDR2 are SNHLY and FYNNEI. Trimming left V 5 bases short and J 8 bases short, with 6 bases between. The CDR3 totals 10 residues. The CDR3 DNA sequence: TGTGCCAGCAGTAACAGGGAAGCTTTCTTT. It encodes CASSNREAFF.